This T cell receptor (beta chain) was obtained from a study of cytomegalovirus exposure and HLA in healthy donors. Amplification used 60 Vbeta primers and 13 Jbeta primers. Repertoires were generated with immunoSEQ multiplex PCR, while TCRdb's copy carries only in-frame clones and drops some. The sample holds 160,000 or so clones, 78% seen once. Healthy bone marrow donors supplied every sample. This CDR3 region has 12 residues. V was pared by 6 bases and J by 10 bases, with 15 bases between. Germline CDR1 is MNHEY and CDR2 is SVGAGI. This clonotype was sampled from a middle-aged woman in good health and CMV-seropositive. Sequencing was performed on PBMCs. The rearrangement joins TRBV6-5 to TRBJ1-2, with a tentative D call TRBD1 (5 bases). CDR3 bases: TGTGCCAGCAGCCCCCCCGGGGGAGACTACACCTTC. Its translation: CASSPPGGDYTF.